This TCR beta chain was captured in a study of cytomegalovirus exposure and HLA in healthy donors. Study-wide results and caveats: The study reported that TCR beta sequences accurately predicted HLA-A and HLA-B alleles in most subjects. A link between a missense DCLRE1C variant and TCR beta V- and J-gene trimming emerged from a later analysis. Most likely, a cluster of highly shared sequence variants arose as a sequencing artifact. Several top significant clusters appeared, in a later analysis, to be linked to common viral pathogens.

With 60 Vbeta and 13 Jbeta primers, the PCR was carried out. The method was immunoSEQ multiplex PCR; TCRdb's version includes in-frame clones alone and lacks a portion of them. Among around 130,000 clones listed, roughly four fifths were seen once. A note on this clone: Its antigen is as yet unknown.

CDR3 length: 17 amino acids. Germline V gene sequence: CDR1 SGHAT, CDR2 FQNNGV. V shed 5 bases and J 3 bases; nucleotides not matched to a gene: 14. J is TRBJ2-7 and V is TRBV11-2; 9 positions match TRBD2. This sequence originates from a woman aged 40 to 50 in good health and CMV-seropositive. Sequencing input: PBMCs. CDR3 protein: CASSPRLASGTYYEQYF. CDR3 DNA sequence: TGTGCCAGCAGCCCGAGATTGGCTAGCGGGACCTACTACGAGCAGTACTTC.